Shown below are 25 T cell receptor beta chains from a single sample sequenced in a study of blood T cells in healthy people across ages. With a J-beta primer mix and a sample-barcoded 5' primer, a second PCR ran roughly 6 to 11 cycles. From the 5' RACE reads, TCRdb called clonotypes with MiXCR, one entry per CDR3 protein. The table has about 730,000 distinct CDR3 sequences, approximately 39% seen once. The source material was blood. Every receptor here comes from a woman aged 55-69 years in good health.

The CDR3 reads CASSRDSRQETQYF. The CDR3 DNA reads as TGTGCCAGCAGCCGGGACAGCAGACAAGAGACCCAGTACTTC. This chain links TRBV9 with TRBJ2-5, with 7 positions matching TRBD1. The trim removed 4 bases at V and 2 bases at J, leaving 5 bases unmatched. Germline CDR1 reads SGDLS; CDR2 reads YYNGEE. This CDR3 spans 14 amino acids.

This clonotype was counted between two and nine times. The rearrangement links TRBV7-2 to TRBJ2-5; TRBD2 matches 8 bases. The CDR3 runs to 16 residues. The V gene's germline CDR1 is SGHTA and CDR2 FQGNSA. V was pared by 1 base and J by 5 bases, with 9 bases of the junction left unmatched. The CDR3 DNA reads TGTGCCAGCAGCTTAGAATTTTCGGGAGGGGTGGAGACCCAGTACTTC. The encoded protein is CASSLEFSGGVETQYF.

This chain links TRBV6-5 with TRBJ2-4; no clear D. Deletions cut 0 bases from V and 0 bases from J, with 18 bases between. CDR1 and CDR2 from the germline V gene are MNHEY and SVGAGI. This CDR3 comprises 19 residues. The CDR3 region has the DNA TGTGCCAGCAGTTACTCGGGAAAGATATTAATATTAGCCAAAAACATTCAGTACTTC. Amino acids: CASSYSGKILILAKNIQYF.

CDR3 nucleotide sequence: TGTGCCAGCACCTCCCGGGACAGACGTTTGGGCTACACCTTC. It yields the protein CASTSRDRRLGYTF. The rearrangement links TRBV12-3 or TRBV12-4 to TRBJ1-2, with TRBD1 matching over 7 bases. The CDR3 extends over 14 amino acids. The J segment lost 8 bases and the V segment lost 7 bases, leaving 13 bases of the junction unmatched.

The V call is TRBV10-3, the J call TRBJ2-7; 8 bases agree with TRBD2. The germline gives CDR1 ENHRY, CDR2 SYGVKD. The junction had 12 bases not matched to a gene; V was cut back by 8 bases and J by 6 bases. The CDR3 is 14 residues long. The CDR3 coding sequence is TGTGCCATCGCGCCCCGAGCGGGAGAAGGCGAGCAGTACTTC. This encodes CAIAPRAGEGEQYF.

On this clonotype: A much larger clone differs by one base, so this may be a read error. The chain links TRBV28 to TRBJ2-1; 11 nucleotides match TRBD2. The J call is uncertain, as TRBJ2-7 better fits the DNA end. This CDR3 has 18 amino acids. Germline V gene lookup returns CDR1 MDHEN and CDR2 SYDVKM. The CDR3 DNA is TGTGCCAGCACCTCCACCCGGCTAGCGGGGGGCTCCTACAATGAGCAGTACTTC. As protein: CASTSTRLAGGSYNEQYF.

The chain has TRBV15 and TRBJ1-3; TRBD1 is a possible D gene (5 bases). CDR1 and CDR2 from the germline V gene are LNHNV and YYDKDF (reference sequence). The CDR3 is made up of 16 amino acids. The germline V and J ends were trimmed by 0 bases and 0 bases, with 9 bases remaining between them. The CDR3 DNA is TGTGCCACCAGCAGAGATGCTGACAGCTCTGGAAACACCATATATTTT. It yields the protein CATSRDADSSGNTIYF.

Note on this clonotype: This is likely a read error, given that the CDR3 carries no conserved phenylalanine or tryptophan at its end. The genes are TRBV5-5 and TRBJ2-7; D is uncertain. The germline V gene encodes CDR1 SGHKS and CDR2 YYEKEE (reference sequence). V lost 2 bases and J lost 5, with 11 bases in between. The CDR3 spans 13 residues. The CDR3 DNA reads TGTGCCAGCAGCTTACAGAGCCCCAACGAGCAGTACTAC. This gives the protein CASSLQSPNEQYY.

V is TRBV15 and J is TRBJ1-1; D unresolved. The ends were cut back, 6 bases at V and 2 bases at J, with 4 bases in the middle. CDR1 is LNHNV, CDR2 YYDKDF, per germline (reference sequence). The CDR3 is 11 amino acids. For the CDR3, the DNA is TGTGCCACCAGGGGAAACACTGAAGCTTTCTTT. Its translation is CATRGNTEAFF.

The V and J genes are TRBV7-2 and TRBJ1-2; D is ambiguous. V was pared by 1 base and J by 4 bases, with 7 bases between. Per germline, CDR1 SGHTA and CDR2 FQGNSA. The CDR3 is made up of 13 amino acids. The CDR3 loop is CASSLDGSYGYTF. CDR3 DNA sequence: TGTGCCAGCAGCTTAGACGGCAGCTATGGCTACACCTTC.

The chain couples TRBV4-1 to TRBJ1-5; 7 nucleotides match TRBD1. CDR1 is MGHRA, CDR2 YSYEKL, per germline. Germline trimming cut 3 bases from V and 4 bases from J; bases unmatched to any gene: 6. CDR3 size: 15 residues. The CDR3 nucleotides are TGCGCCAGCAGCCAGGGGGCGACAGGGAATCAGCCCCAGCATTTT. It yields the protein CASSQGATGNQPQHF.

This clonotype showed up just a few times. The V and J genes are TRBV5-1 and TRBJ2-3, with a weak D call TRBD1 (6 bases). CDR1 and CDR2 from the germline V gene are SGHRS and YFSETQ. V was cut by 5 bases and J by 4 bases, with 11 bases left in between. The CDR3 is made up of 13 amino acids. CDR3 nucleotide sequence: TGCGCCAGCAGAGAAGCAGGGGCAGATACGCAGTATTTT. Its protein product is CASREAGADTQYF.

This chain links TRBV3-1 with TRBJ2-5; 7 bases agree with TRBD1. The DNA end is a closer match to TRBJ2-7, so the J assignment may be wrong. The CDR3 has 15 amino acids. Germline values: CDR1 LGHDT, CDR2 YNNKEL (reference sequence). The CDR3 spells CASSQDRQGVYEQYF. CDR3 nucleotide sequence: TGTGCCAGCAGCCAAGACAGGCAGGGGGTCTACGAGCAGTACTTC.

The J gene is TRBJ2-3, the V gene TRBV5-1, with TRBD1 matching over 8 bases. CDR3 length: 15 residues. Germline V gene lookup returns CDR1 SGHRS and CDR2 YFSETQ. The ends lost 0 bases at V and 4 bases at J; junction bases unmatched: 4. CDR3 region: CASSLDPGGADTQYF. The CDR3 bases are TGCGCCAGCAGCTTGGATCCAGGGGGCGCAGATACGCAGTATTTT.

The V call is TRBV6-5, the J call TRBJ2-4; 10 positions match TRBD2. The J call could be wrong; TRBJ2-7 is a better fit for the DNA end. This CDR3 comprises 15 residues. Germline V gives CDR1 MNHEY, CDR2 SVGAGI. CDR3 in DNA: TGTGCCAGCAGTAAGCGGGGGGGCCGGCCGGGCGAGCAGTACTTC. Translation gives CASSKRGGRPGEQYF.

This clonotype occurred a few times. The J gene is TRBJ2-1, the V gene TRBV5-1; a possible D gene is TRBD2 (6 bases). V gave up 4 bases and J gave up 7 bases, with 24 bases separating them. CDR3 size: 17 residues. Germline V CDR1 and CDR2: SGHRS, YFSETQ. As DNA, the CDR3 is TGCGCCAGCAGCCTGTCCTCGAGGGCAAGACGGGGGAATGAGCAGTTCTTC. Amino acid sequence: CASSLSSRARRGNEQFF.

The V and J genes are TRBV10-3 and TRBJ2-7; the D is unclear. Trimming left V 2 bases short and J 7 bases short, with 6 bases between. CDR1 ENHRY and CDR2 SYGVKD come from the germline V gene. The length of the CDR3 is 11 residues. The CDR3 coding sequence is TGTGCCATCAGTGAGGAAAAAGAGCAGTACTTC. Translation: CAISEEKEQYF.

This clonotype was detected ten times or more. The rearrangement links TRBV7-2 to TRBJ2-3; D is uncertain. Trimming stripped 3 bases from V and 0 bases from J, with 7 bases between. The CDR3 has 14 residues. Germline V lookup: CDR1 SGHTA, CDR2 FQGNSA. CDR3 region: CASSFGGSTDTQYF. In DNA, the CDR3 is TGTGCCAGCAGCTTTGGCGGCAGCACAGATACGCAGTATTTT.

The V gene is TRBV5-1, the J gene TRBJ2-5; D gene ambiguous. The CDR3 sequence is 9 residues long. CDR1 is SGHRS, CDR2 YFSETQ, per germline. Trimming stripped 10 bases from V and 5 bases from J, with 6 bases between. CDR3 sequence: CAVRETQYF. DNA of the CDR3: TGCGCCGTTCGGGAGACCCAGTACTTC.

The chain carries TRBV25-1 and TRBJ2-3, with D perhaps being TRBD1 or TRBD2 (6 bases each). V was pared by 4 bases and J by 4 bases, with 30 bases between. Germline CDR1 reads MGHDK; CDR2 reads SYGVNS. The CDR3 is made up of 20 amino acids. The CDR3: CASSADPGTFLPGGPDTQYF. CDR3 coding DNA: TGTGCCAGCAGTGCCGACCCCGGGACATTCCTCCCTGGAGGGCCAGATACGCAGTATTTT.

This clonotype showed up many times. CDR3 amino acids: CASSEGTAYNEQFF. The CDR3 nucleotides read TGTGCCAGCAGCGAAGGGACAGCCTACAATGAGCAGTTCTTC. This chain connects TRBV13 to TRBJ2-1; TRBD1 matches at 7 bases. This CDR3 has 14 amino acids. V gave up 5 bases and J gave up 2 bases; unmatched junction bases: 3. The germline V gene has CDR1 PRHDT and CDR2 FYEKMQ (reference sequence).

The chain joins TRBV25-1 to TRBJ1-2; 7 bases agree with TRBD1. The CDR3 has 13 amino acids. V was clipped by 6 bases and J by 4 bases; unmatched bases: 5. The germline gives CDR1 MGHDK, CDR2 SYGVNS. The CDR3 protein is CASRGDSFYGYTF. CDR3 coding DNA: TGTGCCAGCAGAGGGGACAGTTTCTATGGCTACACCTTC.

The chain has TRBV27 and TRBJ1-2, with D tentatively TRBD1 (5 bases). The germline V gene encodes CDR1 MNHEY and CDR2 SMNVEV (reference sequence). V lost 4 bases and J lost 1, with 10 bases in between. The CDR3 spans 14 residues. Written as DNA, the CDR3 is TGTGCCAGCAGTTCGTCAGGGTTTAACTATGGCTACACCTTC. Translated: CASSSSGFNYGYTF.

The table lists this clonotype with a few counts. The CDR3 reads CASSGTSGTLREQYF. The DNA for the CDR3 is TGTGCCAGCAGCGGGACTAGCGGGACCCTGAGGGAGCAGTACTTC. The V gene is TRBV9, the J gene TRBJ2-7; TRBD2 matches at 12 bases. Germline V CDR1 and CDR2: SGDLS, YYNGEE. CDR3 length: 15 amino acids. J lost 7 bases, V lost 3 bases, and 8 bases had no gene match.

The V and J genes are TRBV9 and TRBJ1-1; a weak D match, TRBD1 (6 bases). Trimming took off 2 bases at V and 4 bases at J, with 18 bases between the two ends. CDR3 length equals 16 residues. The germline CDR1 and CDR2 sequences are SGDLS and YYNGEE. CDR3 coding DNA: TGTGCCAGCAGCGTGTCGCAGGGGTTAGAGAGCACTGAAGCTTTCTTT. Translating it yields CASSVSQGLESTEAFF. Full variable domain (missing parts from reference TRBV9 and TRBJ1-1): DSGVTQTPKHLITATGQRVTLRCSPRSGDLSVYWYQQSLDQGLQFLIQYYNGEERAKGNILERFSAQQFPDLHSELNLSSLELGDSALYFCASSVSQGLESTEAFFGQGTRLTVV.